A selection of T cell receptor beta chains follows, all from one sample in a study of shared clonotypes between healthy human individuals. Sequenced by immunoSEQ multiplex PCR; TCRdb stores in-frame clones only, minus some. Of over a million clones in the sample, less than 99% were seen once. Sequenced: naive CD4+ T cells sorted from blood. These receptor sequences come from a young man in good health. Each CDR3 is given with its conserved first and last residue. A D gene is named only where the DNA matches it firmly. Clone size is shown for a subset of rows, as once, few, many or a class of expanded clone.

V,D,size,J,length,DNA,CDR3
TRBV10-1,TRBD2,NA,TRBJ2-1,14,TGCGCCAGCAATCATGCGGGAGCGGACAATGAGCAGTTCTTC,CASNHAGADNEQFF
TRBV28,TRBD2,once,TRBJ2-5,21,TGTGCCAGCACCCTTTCCATTCGAGGGGCTAGCGGGAGGATGTACCAAGAGACCCAGTACTTC,CASTLSIRGASGRMYQETQYF
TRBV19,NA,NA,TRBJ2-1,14,TGTGCCAGTAGCCCCCCTGGGGGGTACAATGAGCAGTTCTTC,CASSPPGGYNEQFF
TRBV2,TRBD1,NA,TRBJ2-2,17,TGTGCCAGCAGTAAGGACAGGGGGCTAGACCCCACCGGGGAGCTGTTTTTT,CASSKDRGLDPTGELFF
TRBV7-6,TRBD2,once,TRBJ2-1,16,TGTGCCAGCAGCCCTGGGACTAGCGGAACCTACAATGAGCAGTTCTTC,CASSPGTSGTYNEQFF
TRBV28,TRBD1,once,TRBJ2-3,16,TGTGCCAGCAGTACGAGGACAGGGGGCGGCACAGATACGCAGTATTTT,CASSTRTGGGTDTQYF
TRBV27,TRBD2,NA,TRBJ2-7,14,TGTGCCAGCAGAAGGACTAGCGGGACCTACGAGCAGTACTTC,CASRRTSGTYEQYF
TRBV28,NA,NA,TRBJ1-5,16,TGTGCCACCTGTTTCCCCCAGGGCGATAGCAATCAGCCCCAGCATTTT,CATCFPQGDSNQPQHF
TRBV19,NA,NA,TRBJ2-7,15,TGTGCCAGTAGTATTATGTCAGGGGACTCCTACGAGCAGTACTTC,CASSIMSGDSYEQYF
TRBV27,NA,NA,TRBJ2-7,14,TGTGCCAGCAGCCGGACCGGATCTAACTACGAGCAGTACTTC,CASSRTGSNYEQYF
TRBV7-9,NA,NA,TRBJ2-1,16,TGTGCCAGCAGCTCAAGGAACGGGGCTGGGTACAATGAGCAGTTCTTC,CASSSRNGAGYNEQFF
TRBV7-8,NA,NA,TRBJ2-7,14,TGTGCCAGCAGCTTAGGGGACGCAGCCTACGAGCAGTACTTC,CASSLGDAAYEQYF
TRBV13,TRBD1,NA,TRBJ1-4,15,TGTGCCAGCAGCTTACCGACAGGGAGTAATGAAAAACTGTTTTTT,CASSLPTGSNEKLFF
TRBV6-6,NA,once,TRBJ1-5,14,TGTGCCAGCAGGCCCGGTTCCCACAATCAGCCCCAGCATTTT,CASRPGSHNQPQHF
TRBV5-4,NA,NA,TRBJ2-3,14,TGTGCCAGCAGCTCCCAGCACCTCACAGATACGCAGTATTTT,CASSSQHLTDTQYF
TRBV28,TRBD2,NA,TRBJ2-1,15,TGTGCCAGCAGTTTTAATTTTGTCGGACTAGCGGGATTTTTCTTC,CASSFNFVGLAGFFF
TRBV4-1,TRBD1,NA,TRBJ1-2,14,TGCGCCAGCAGCCAAGACGGACAGGGTGGAGGCTACACCTTC,CASSQDGQGGGYTF